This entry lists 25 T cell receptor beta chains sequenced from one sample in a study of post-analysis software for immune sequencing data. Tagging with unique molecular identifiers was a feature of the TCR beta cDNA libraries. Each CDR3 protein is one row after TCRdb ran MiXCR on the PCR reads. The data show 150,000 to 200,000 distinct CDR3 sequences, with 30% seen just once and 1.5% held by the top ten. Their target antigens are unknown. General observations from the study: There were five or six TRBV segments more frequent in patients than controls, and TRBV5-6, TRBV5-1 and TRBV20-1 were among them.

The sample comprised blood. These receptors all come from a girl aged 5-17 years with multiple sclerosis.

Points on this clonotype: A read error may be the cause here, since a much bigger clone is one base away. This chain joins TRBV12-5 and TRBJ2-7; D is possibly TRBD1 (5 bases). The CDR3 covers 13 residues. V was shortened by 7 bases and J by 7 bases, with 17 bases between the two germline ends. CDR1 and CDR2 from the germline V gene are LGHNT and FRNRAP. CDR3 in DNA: TGTGCTAGTGCTCTAACAGGCTACAATGAGCAGTACTTC. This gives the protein CASALTGYNEQYF. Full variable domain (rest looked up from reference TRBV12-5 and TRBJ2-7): DARVTQTPRHKVTEMGQEVTMRCQPILGHNTVFWYRQTMMQGLELLAYFRNRAPLDDSGMPKDRFSAEMPDATLATLKIQPSEPRDSAVYFCASALTGYNEQYFGPGTRLTVT.

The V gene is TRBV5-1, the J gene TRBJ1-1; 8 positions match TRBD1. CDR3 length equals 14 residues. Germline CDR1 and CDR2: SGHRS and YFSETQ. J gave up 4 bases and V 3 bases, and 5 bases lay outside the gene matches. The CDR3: CASSSDREGTEAFF. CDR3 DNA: TGCGCCAGCAGCTCGGACAGGGAGGGCACTGAAGCTTTCTTT.

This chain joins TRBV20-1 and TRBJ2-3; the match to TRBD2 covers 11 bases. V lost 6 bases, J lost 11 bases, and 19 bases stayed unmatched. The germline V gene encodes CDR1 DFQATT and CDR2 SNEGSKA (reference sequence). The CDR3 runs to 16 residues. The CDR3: CSAEKPGLADYNEQYF. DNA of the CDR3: TGCAGTGCAGAAAAACCGGGACTAGCGGACTACAATGAGCAGTATTTT.

The CDR3 bases are TGTGCCAGCAGCCTCGGAGGGCTTCACAATGAGCAGTACTTC. It codes for CASSLGGLHNEQYF. The rearrangement joins TRBV6-5 to TRBJ2-5; weak D call: TRBD2 (6 bases). V was cut by 6 bases and J by 11 bases, with 22 bases left in between. Looked up from germline, CDR1 is MNHEY and CDR2 is SVGAGI. The CDR3 sequence is 14 residues long.

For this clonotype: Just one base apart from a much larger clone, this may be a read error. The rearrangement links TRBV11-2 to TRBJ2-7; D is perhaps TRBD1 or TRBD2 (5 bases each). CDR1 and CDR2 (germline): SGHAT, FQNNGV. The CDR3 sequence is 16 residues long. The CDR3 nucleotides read TGTGCCAGCAGCCGGGACGAATGGCAGGCCTCCTGCGAGCAGTACTTC. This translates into CASSRDEWQASCEQYF.

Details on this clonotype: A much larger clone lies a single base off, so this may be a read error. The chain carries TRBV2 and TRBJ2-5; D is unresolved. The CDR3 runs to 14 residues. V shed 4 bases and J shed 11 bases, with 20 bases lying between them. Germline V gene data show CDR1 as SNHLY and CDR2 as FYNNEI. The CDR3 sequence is CASSALARSNEQYF. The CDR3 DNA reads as TGTGCCAGCAGTGCCTTAGCAAGGTCCAATGAGCAGTACTTC.

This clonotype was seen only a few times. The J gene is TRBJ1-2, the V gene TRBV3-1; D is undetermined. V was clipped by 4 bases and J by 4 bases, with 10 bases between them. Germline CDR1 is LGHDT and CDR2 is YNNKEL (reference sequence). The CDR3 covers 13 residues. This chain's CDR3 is CASSPPGSYGYTF. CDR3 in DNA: TGTGCCAGCAGCCCCCCGGGAAGCTATGGCTACACCTTC. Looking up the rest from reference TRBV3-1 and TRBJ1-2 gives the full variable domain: DTAVSQTPKYLVTQMGNDKSIKCEQNLGHDTMYWYKQDSKKFLKIMFSYNNKELIINETVPNRFSPKSPDKAHLNLHINSLELGDSAVYFCASSPPGSYGYTFGSGTRLTVV.

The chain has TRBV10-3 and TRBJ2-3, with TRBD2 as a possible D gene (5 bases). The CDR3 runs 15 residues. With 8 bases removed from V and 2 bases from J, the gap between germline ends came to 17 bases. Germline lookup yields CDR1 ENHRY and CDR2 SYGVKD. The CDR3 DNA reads TGTGCCATCGCTGAAGGAGGCGGATACACAGATACGCAGTATTTT. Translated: CAIAEGGGYTDTQYF.

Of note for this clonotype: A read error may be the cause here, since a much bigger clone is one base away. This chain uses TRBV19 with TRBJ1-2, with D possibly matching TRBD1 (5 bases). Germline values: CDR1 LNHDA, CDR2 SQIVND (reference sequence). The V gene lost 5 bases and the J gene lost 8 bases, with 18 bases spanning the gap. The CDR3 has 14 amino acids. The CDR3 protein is CASSYTGQGRGYTF. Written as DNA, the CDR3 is TGTGCCAGTAGTTATACCGGACAAGGTAGGGGCTACACCTTC. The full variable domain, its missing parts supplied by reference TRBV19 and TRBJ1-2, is DGGITQSPKYLFRKEGQNVTLSCEQNLNHDAMYWYRQDPGQGLRLIYYSQIVNDFQKGDIAEGYSVSREKKESFPLTVTSAQKNPTAFYLCASSYTGQGRGYTFGSGTRLTVV.

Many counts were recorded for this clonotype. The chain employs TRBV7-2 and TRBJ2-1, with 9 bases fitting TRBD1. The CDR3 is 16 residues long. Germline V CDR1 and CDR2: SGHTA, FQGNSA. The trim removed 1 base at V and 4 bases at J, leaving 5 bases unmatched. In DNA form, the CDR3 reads TGTGCCAGCAGCTTAGATACCGGGACAGGGTACAATGAGCAGTTCTTC. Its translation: CASSLDTGTGYNEQFF.

CDR3 bases: TGCAGTGCTAGAGTTCAGGAGACAGGCAATCAGCCCCAGCATTTT. Its translation: CSARVQETGNQPQHF. The gene calls are TRBV20-1 and TRBJ1-5, with D maybe TRBD1 (5 bases). V was cut by 1 base and J by 2 bases, with 12 bases left in between. The CDR3 covers 15 residues. The germline gives CDR1 DFQATT, CDR2 SNEGSKA (reference sequence).

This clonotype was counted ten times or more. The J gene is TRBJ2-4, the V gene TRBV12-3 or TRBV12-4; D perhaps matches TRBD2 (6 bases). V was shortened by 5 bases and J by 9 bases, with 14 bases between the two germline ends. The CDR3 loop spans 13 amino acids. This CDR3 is CASSPTSIGIQYF. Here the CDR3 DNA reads TGTGCCAGCAGTCCTACTAGCATCGGCATTCAGTACTTC.

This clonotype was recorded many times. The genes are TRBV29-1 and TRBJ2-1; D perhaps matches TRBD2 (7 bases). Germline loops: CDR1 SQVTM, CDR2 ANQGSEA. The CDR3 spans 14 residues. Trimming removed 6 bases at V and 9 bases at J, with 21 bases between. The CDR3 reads CSVPRGGAEVEQFF. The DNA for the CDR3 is TGCAGCGTCCCCAGGGGAGGGGCAGAGGTTGAGCAGTTCTTC.

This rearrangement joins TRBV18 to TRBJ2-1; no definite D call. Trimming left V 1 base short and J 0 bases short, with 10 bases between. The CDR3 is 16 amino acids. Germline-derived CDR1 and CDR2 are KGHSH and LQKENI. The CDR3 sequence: CASSPQNPSSYNEQFF. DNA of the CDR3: TGTGCCAGCTCACCACAGAATCCTAGCTCCTACAATGAGCAGTTCTTC.

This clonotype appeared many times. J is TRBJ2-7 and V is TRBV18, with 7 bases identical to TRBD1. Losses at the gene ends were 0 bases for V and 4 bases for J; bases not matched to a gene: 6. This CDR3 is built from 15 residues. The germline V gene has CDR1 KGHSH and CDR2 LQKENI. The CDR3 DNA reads TGTGCCAGCTCACCACCGAAGACAGGGATGTACGAGCAGTACTTC. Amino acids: CASSPPKTGMYEQYF.

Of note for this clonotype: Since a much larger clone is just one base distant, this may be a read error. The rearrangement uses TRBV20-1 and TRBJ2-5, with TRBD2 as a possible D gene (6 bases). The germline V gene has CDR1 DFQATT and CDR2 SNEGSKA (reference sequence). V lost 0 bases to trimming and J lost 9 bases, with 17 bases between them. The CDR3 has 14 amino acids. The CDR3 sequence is CSAREPGSREAQYF. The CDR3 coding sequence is TGCAGTGCTAGAGAACCAGGGTCTAGGGAGGCCCAGTACTTC.

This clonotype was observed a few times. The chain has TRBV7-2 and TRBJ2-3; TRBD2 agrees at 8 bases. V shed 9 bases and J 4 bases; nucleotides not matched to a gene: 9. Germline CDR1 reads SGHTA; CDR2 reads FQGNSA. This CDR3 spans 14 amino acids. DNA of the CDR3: TGTGCCAGTTTAGCGGGGTCGATTTCAGATACGCAGTATTTT. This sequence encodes CASLAGSISDTQYF.

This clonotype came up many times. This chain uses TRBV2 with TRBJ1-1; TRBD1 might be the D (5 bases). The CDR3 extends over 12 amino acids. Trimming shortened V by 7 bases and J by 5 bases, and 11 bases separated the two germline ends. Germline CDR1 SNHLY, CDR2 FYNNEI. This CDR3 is CASNIRGTEAFF. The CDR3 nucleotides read TGTGCCAGCAATATAAGGGGAACTGAAGCTTTCTTT.

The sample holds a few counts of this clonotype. DNA for the CDR3: TGTGCCAGCAGACATGGACTAGCGGGAGTTCTATCACATGAGCAGTTCTTC. Encoded protein: CASRHGLAGVLSHEQFF. V usage is TRBV6-1 and J usage is TRBJ2-1; 13 bases are shared with TRBD2. Germline V gives CDR1 MNHNS, CDR2 SASEGT. V shed 6 bases and J 8 bases; nucleotides not matched to a gene: 13. This CDR3 comprises 17 residues.

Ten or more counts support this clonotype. The CDR3 coding sequence is TGTGCCAGCACCGCTTCTCGGTCGGCTGAGCAGTTCTTC. Its translation is CASTASRSAEQFF. The chain joins TRBV7-2 to TRBJ2-1; D gene uncertain. V shed 7 bases and J shed 9 bases, with 16 bases lying between them. The CDR3 sequence is 13 residues long. Germline V lookup: CDR1 SGHTA, CDR2 FQGNSA.

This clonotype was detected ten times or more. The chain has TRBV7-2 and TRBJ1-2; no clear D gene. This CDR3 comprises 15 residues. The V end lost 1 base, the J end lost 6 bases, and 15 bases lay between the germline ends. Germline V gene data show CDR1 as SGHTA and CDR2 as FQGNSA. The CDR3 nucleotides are TGTGCCAGCAGCTTAGTGGGTCGGGAGAGCGATGGCTACACCTTC. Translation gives CASSLVGRESDGYTF.

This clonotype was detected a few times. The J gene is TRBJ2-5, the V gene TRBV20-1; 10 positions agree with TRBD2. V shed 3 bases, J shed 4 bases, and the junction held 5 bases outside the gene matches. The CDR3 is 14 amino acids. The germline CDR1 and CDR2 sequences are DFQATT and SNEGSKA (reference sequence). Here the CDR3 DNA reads TGCAGTGCTAGGAAGCGGGAGGGGCGAGAGACCCAGTACTTC. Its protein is CSARKREGRETQYF.

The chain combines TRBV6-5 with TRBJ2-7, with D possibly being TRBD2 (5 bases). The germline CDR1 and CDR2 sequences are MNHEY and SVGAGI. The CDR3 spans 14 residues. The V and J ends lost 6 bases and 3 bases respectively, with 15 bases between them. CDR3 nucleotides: TGTGCCAGCAGCCAAATCGGGAAGAGCTACGAGCAGTACTTC. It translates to CASSQIGKSYEQYF.

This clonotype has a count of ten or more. Here the CDR3 DNA reads TGCAGTGCTAGTAAGGTAGCGGGAGGAAATGCCTACGAGCAGTACTTC. This translates into CSASKVAGGNAYEQYF. The J gene is TRBJ2-7, the V gene TRBV20-1; 10 nucleotides agree with TRBD2. Germline-derived CDR1 and CDR2 are DFQATT and SNEGSKA (reference sequence). Trimming cost V 3 bases and J 2 bases; bases outside gene matches: 10. The CDR3 extends over 16 amino acids.

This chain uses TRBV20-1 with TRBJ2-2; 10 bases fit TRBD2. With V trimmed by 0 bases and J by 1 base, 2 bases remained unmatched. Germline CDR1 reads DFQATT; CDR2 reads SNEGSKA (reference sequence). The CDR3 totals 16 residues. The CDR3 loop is CSARDRLAGNTGELFF. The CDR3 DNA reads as TGCAGTGCTAGAGATCGACTAGCGGGGAACACCGGGGAGCTGTTTTTT.